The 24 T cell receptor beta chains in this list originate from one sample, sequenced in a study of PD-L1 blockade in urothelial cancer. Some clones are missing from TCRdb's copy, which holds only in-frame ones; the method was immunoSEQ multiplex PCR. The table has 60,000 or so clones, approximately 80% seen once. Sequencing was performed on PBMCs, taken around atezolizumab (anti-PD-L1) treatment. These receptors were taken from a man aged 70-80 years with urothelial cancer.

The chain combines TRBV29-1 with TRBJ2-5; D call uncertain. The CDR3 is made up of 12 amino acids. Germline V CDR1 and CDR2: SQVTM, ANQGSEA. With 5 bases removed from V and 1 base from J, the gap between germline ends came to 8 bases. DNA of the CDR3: TGCAGCGTTAGAGCGTTCCAAGAGACCCAGTACTTC. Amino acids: CSVRAFQETQYF.

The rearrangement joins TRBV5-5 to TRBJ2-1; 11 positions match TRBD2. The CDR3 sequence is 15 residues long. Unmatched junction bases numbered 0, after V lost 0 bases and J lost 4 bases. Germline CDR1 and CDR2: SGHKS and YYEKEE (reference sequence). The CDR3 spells CASSLGLAGYNEQFF. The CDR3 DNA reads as TGTGCCAGCAGCTTGGGACTAGCGGGGTACAATGAGCAGTTCTTC.

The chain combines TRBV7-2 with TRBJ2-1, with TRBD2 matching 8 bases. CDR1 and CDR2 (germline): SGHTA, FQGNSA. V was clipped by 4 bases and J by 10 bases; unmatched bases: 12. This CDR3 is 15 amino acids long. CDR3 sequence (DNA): TGTGCCAGCAGCTGGGGACTAGAGTTCTCATGGGAGCAGTTCTTC. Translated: CASSWGLEFSWEQFF.

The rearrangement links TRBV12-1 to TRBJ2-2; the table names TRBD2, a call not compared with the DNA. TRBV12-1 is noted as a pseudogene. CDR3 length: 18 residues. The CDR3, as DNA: TGTGCCAGCAGCTTTGGCGGGCCGGGACTTGGGTACACCGGGGAGCTGTTTTTT. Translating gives CASSFGGPGLGYTGELFF.

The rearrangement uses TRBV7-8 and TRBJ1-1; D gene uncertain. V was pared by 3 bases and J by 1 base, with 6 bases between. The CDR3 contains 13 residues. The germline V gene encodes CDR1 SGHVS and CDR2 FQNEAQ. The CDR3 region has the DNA TGTGCCAGCAGCTTGCGAGGGAACACTGAAGCTTTCTTT. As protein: CASSLRGNTEAFF. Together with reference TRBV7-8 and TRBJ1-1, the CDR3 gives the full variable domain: GAGVSQSPRYKVAKRGQDVALRCDPISGHVSLFWYQQALGQGPEFLTYFQNEAQLDKSGLPSDRFFAERPEGSVSTLKIQRTQQEDSAVYLCASSLRGNTEAFFGQGTRLTVV.

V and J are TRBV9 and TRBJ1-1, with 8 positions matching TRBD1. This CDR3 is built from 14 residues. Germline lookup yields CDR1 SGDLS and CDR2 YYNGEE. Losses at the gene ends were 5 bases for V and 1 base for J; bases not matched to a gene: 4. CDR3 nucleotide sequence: TGTGCCAGCAGGCCCGGGACAGGGAACACTGAAGCTTTCTTT. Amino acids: CASRPGTGNTEAFF.

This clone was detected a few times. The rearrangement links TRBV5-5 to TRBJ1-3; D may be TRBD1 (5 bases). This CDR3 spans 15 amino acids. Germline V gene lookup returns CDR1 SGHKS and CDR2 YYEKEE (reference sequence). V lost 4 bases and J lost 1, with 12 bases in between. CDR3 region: CASSPPRVSGNTIYF. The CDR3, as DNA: TGTGCCAGCAGCCCCCCCAGGGTATCTGGAAACACCATATATTTT.

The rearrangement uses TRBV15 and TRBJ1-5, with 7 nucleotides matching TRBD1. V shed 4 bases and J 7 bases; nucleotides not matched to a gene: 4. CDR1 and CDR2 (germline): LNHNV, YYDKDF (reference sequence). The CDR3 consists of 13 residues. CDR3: CATSIQGDQPQHF. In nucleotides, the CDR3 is TGTGCCACCAGCATCCAGGGGGACCAGCCCCAGCATTTT. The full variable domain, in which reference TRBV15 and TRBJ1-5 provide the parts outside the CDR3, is DAMVIQNPRYQVTQFGKPVTLSCSQTLNHNVMYWYQQKSSQAPKLLFHYYDKDFNNEADTPDNFQSRRPNTSFCFLDIRSPGLGDTAMYLCATSIQGDQPQHFGDGTRLSIL.

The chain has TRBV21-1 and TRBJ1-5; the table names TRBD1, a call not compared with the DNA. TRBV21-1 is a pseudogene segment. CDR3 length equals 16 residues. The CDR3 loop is CASSKGDRGRNQPQHF. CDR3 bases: TGTGCCAGCAGCAAAGGCGACAGGGGGCGCAATCAGCCCCAGCATTTT.

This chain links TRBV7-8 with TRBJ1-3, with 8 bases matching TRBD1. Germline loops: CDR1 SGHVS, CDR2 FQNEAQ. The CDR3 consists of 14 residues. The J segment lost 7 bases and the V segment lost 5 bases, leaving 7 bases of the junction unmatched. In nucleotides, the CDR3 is TGTGCCAGCAGCAAGGGACAGGCGAGGAACACCATATATTTT. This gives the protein CASSKGQARNTIYF.

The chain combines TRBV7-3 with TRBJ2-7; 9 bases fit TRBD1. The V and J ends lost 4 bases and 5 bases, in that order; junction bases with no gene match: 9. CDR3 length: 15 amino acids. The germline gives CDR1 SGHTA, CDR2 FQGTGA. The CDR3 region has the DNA TGTGCCAGCAGCTCGGAGGACAGGGGTAAGGACGAGCAGTACTTC. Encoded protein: CASSSEDRGKDEQYF.

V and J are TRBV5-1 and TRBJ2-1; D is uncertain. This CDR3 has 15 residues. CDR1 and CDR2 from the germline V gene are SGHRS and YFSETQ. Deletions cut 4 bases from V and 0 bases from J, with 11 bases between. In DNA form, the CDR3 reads TGCGCCAGCAGCACTGCGGAAGGCTCCTACAATGAGCAGTTCTTC. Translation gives CASSTAEGSYNEQFF.

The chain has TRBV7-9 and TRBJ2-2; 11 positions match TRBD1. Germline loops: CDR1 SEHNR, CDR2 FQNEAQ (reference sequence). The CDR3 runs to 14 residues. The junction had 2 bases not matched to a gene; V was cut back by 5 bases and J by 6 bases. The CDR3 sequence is CASSEGQGAGELFF. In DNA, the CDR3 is TGTGCCAGCAGCGAGGGACAGGGGGCCGGGGAGCTGTTTTTT.

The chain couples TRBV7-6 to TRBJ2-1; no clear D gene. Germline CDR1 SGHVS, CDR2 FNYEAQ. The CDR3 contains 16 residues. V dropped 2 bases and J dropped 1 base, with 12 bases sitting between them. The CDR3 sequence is CASSLTASLSYNEQFF. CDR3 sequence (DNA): TGTGCCAGCAGCTTAACGGCTAGTCTGTCCTACAATGAGCAGTTCTTC.

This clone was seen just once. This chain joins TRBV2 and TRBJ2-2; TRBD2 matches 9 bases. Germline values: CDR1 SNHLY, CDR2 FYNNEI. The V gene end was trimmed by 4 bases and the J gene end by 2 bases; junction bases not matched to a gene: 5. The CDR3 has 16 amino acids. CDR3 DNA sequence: TGTGCCAGCAGTGCATATAGCGGGAGTAACACCGGGGAGCTGTTTTTT. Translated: CASSAYSGSNTGELFF.

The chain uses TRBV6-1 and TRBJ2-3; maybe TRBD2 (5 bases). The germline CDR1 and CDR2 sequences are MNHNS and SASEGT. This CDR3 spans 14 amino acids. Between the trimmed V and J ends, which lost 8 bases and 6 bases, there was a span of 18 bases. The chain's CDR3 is CASLGGRLADTQYF. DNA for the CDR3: TGTGCCAGCCTTGGAGGAAGACTCGCGGATACGCAGTATTTT.

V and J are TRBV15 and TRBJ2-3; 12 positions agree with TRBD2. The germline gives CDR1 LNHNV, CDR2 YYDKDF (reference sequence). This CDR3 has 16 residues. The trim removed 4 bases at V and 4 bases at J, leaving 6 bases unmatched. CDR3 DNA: TGTGCCACCAGCATAAATCGACTAGCGGGGGCAGATACGCAGTATTTT. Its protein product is CATSINRLAGADTQYF.

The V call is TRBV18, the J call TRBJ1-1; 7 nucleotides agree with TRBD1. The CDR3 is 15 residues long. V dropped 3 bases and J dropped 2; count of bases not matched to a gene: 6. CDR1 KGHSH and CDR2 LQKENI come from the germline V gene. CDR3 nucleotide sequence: TGTGCCAGCTCACCCTTCGGGACAGACAACACTGAAGCTTTCTTT. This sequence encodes CASSPFGTDNTEAFF.

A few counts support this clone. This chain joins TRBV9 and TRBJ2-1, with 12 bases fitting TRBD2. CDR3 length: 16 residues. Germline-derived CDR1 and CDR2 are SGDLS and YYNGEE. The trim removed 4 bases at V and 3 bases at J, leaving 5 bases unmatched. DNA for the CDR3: TGTGCCAGCAGCCTTGGGACTAGCGGGCTCTACAATGAGCAGTTCTTC. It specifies CASSLGTSGLYNEQFF.

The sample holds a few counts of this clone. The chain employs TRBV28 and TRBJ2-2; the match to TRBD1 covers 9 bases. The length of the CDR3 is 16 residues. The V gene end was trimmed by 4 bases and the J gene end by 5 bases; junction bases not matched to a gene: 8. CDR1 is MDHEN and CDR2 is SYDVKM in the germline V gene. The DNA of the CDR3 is TGTGCCAGCAGTTCAACAGGGGGCGCGGAAACCGGGGAGCTGTTTTTT. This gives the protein CASSSTGGAETGELFF.

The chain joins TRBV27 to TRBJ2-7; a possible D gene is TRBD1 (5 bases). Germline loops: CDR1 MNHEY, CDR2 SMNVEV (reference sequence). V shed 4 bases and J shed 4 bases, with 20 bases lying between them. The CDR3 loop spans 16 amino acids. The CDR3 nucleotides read TGTGCCAGCAGTTCCTCCCCCGACAGAGCCGGGTACGAGCAGTACTTC. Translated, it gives CASSSSPDRAGYEQYF.

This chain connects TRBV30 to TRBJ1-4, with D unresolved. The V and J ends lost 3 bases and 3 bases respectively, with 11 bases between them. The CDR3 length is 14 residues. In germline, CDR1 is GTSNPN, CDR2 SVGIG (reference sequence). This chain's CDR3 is CAWSPGLANEKLFF. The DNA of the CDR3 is TGTGCCTGGAGCCCCGGCCTAGCTAATGAAAAACTGTTTTTT.

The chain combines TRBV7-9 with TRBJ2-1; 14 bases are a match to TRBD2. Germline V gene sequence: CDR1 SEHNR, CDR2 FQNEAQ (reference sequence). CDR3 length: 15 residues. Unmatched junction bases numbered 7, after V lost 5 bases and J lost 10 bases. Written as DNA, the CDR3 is TGTGCCAGCAGCCCGGGACTAGCGGGAGCGGAAGAGCAGTTCTTC. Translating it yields CASSPGLAGAEEQFF.

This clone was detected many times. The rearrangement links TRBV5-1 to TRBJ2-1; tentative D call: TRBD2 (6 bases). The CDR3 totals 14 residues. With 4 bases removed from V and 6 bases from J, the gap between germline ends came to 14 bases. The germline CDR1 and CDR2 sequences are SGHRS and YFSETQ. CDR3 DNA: TGCGCCAGCAGCCTCGGGACTCCCCTCAATGAGCAGTTCTTC. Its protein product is CASSLGTPLNEQFF.